This T cell receptor (beta chain) came from a study of PD-L1 blockade in urothelial cancer. Study in general: Patients, treated from about 2014 onward, received atezolizumab 1,200 mg intravenously every 3 weeks. Male patients with bladder-origin urothelial cancer numbered about 90% of the roughly 29.

Time point here: peripheral blood 6 weeks after treatment start. Patients had locally advanced or metastatic urothelial carcinoma. Pretreatment and on-treatment blood mononuclear cell samples were taken, totaling between 1 and 8 time points per patient. Some clones are missing from TCRdb's copy, which holds only in-frame ones; the method was immunoSEQ multiplex PCR. This sample yields around 100,000 clones, of which approximately 89% are seen a single time; around 4% belongs to the top ten. The sample in question was PBMCs, obtained around atezolizumab (anti-PD-L1) treatment. The sequence came from a man between 60 and 75 years old with urothelial cancer.

As DNA, the CDR3 is TGTGCCAGCAGCTCCAGGACAGGGTCTAGGGAGCAGTACTTC. Protein product: CASSSRTGSREQYF. This chain joins TRBV11-2 and TRBJ2-7; 8 nucleotides match TRBD1. Unmatched junction bases numbered 9, after V lost 4 bases and J lost 7 bases. The CDR3 runs to 14 residues. CDR1 SGHAT and CDR2 FQNNGV come from the germline V gene.